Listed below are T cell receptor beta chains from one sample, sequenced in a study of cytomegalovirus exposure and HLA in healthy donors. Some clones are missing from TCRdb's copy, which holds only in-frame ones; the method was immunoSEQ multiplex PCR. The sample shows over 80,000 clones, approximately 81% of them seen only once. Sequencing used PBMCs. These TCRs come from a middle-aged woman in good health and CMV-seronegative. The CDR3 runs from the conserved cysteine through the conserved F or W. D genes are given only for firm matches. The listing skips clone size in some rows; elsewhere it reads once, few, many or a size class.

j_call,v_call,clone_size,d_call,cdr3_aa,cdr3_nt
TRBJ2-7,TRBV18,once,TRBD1,CASSRDRVSYEQYF,TGTGCCAGCTCACGAGACAGGGTCTCCTACGAGCAGTACTTC
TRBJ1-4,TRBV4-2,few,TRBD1,CASSRPTGDNEKLFF,TGTGCCAGCAGCCGGCCGACAGGGGATAATGAAAAACTGTTTTTT
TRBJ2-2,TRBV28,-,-,CASTQRRGRAGELFF,TGTGCCAGCACTCAGAGGAGGGGGCGAGCCGGGGAGCTGTTTTTT
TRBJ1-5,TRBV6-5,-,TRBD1,CASSNGQGEYQPQHF,TGTGCCAGCAGTAATGGACAGGGTGAATATCAGCCCCAGCATTTT
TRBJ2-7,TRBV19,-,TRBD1,CASSIRDRPYEQYF,TGTGCCAGTAGTATAAGGGACAGACCCTACGAGCAGTACTTC
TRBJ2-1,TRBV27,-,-,CASGPGAGIYNEQFF,TGTGCCAGCGGTCCCGGCGCGGGCATATACAATGAGCAGTTCTTC
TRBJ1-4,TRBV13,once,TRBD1,CASSLRTGTNEKLFF,TGTGCCAGCAGCTTGAGGACAGGGACTAATGAAAAACTGTTTTTT
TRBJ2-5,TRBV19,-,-,CASSMGQGPETQYF,TGTGCCAGTAGTATGGGGCAGGGGCCCGAGACCCAGTACTTC
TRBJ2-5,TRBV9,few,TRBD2,CASSVATSGSQETQYF,TGTGCCAGCAGCGTAGCTACTAGCGGGAGCCAAGAGACCCAGTACTTC
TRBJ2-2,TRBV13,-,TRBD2,CASSATSGRAYGELFF,TGTGCCAGCAGCGCGACTAGCGGGAGGGCCTACGGGGAGCTGTTTTTT
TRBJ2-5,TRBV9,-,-,CASSEGQGGYQETQYF,TGTGCCAGCAGCGAGGGGCAGGGAGGTTACCAAGAGACCCAGTACTTC
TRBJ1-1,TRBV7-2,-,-,CASSRGPEAFF,TGTGCCAGCAGCAGGGGCCCTGAAGCTTTCTTT
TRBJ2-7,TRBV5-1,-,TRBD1,CASSLPLTGEQYF,TGCGCCAGCAGCTTGCCTCTGACAGGGGAGCAGTACTTC
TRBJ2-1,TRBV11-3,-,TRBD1,CASSSSSGGRSNEQFF,TGTGCCAGCAGCTCGAGCTCAGGGGGCAGGAGTAATGAGCAGTTCTTC